The subject of this entry is one T cell receptor (beta chain). The antigen remains undetermined. This PCR relied on a set of 60 Vbeta primers and 13 Jbeta primers. Using immunoSEQ multiplex PCR, the repertoire was profiled, and TCRdb retains in-frame clones only, with some absent. The sample yields 120,000 or so clones, 80% to 90% seen once. This sample was included in a study of cytomegalovirus exposure and HLA in healthy donors. The germline V gene encodes CDR1 LNHDA and CDR2 SQIVND (reference sequence). Trimming removed 3 bases at V and 2 bases at J, with 8 bases between. This CDR3 contains 14 residues. Regarding the study as a whole: The productive fraction for most TCR beta V segments was about 87% or about 30% in an earlier analysis. In a later analysis, parvovirus B19, influenza, CMV and Epstein-Barr virus appeared linked to several top co-occurrence clusters.

The TCR originated in a male donor in good health and CMV-seropositive. Sequenced: PBMCs. The rearrangement joins TRBV19 to TRBJ1-5, with TRBD1 as a possible D gene (5 bases). CDR3 sequence: CASSMGEGNQPQHF. CDR3 in DNA: TGTGCCAGTAGTATGGGGGAGGGCAATCAGCCCCAGCATTTT.